This entry features one T cell receptor beta chain sequence. This clone's antigen is unknown. No base qualities exist here, and no much larger clone lies one base off it. The protocol used for the library was the immunoSEQ multiplex PCR assay. TCRdb limited this immuneACCESS table to in-frame rearrangements with V and J called. A share of clones is missing; checked studies link under half to unresolved V genes, and the rest is unexplained. This sample lists some 660,000 clones; more than 75% were detected once. Under 0.01% of the sample is held by the ten biggest clonotypes. The data originate from a study of shared T cell receptors in the human thymus (dated by TCRdb to the early 2020s). Regarding the research as a whole: The study investigated the way shared, self-reactive T-cell receptor alpha chains are produced in the human thymus.

CDR1 and CDR2 (ENHRY, SYGVKD) derive from the germline V gene. Taken from cysteine to phenylalanine, the CDR3 has 18 residues. Only the CDR3 region is kept as DNA, spanning 54 bases read in frame from base 1. From V the trimming removes 4 bases and from J it removes 3 bases, while the gene matches leave 16 bases of the junction unaccounted for. A further study also used this sample, focusing on human thymus T cells. The second publication reports: Donors were immunologically healthy infants undergoing open corrective cardiac surgery for congenital heart defects in Finland. The thymus tissue came from surgical resects taken out during corrective cardiac surgery. V and J gene segment usage appeared biased in both thymic and peripheral blood repertoires. According to the related research, thymic TCR repertoires were highly overlapping among unrelated individuals. TCR alpha and beta repertoires from roughly eight infant thymus samples and four related peripheral blood samples were characterized in the study. Donor ages ranging from roughly 7 to 250 days were recorded, and 5 to 7 male and a couple of female infants were included in the cohort. Thymocytes were released mechanically from tissue and stored at -70 °C as pellets of roughly 8.5-32 million cells. A QIAsymphony instrument was used to extract genomic DNA from the frozen cell pellets. Using the immunoSEQ multiplex PCR assay, the TCRB and TCRAD loci were amplified from a standardized quantity of quality-controlled genomic DNA. Amplicons spanned the V(D)J region at a length sufficient to cover the CDR3 and identify V and J genes. Amplicon sequencing was performed on an Illumina platform through the commercial immunoSEQ service. Primer bias and sequencing errors were corrected using previously described methods, and TCRAD and TCRB definitions followed the IMGT database. Analysis of the repertoires was done with immunoSEQ Analyzer 3.0 and VDJTools and included basic statistics, V/J segment usage, diversity estimates, rarefaction and pairwise overlap. Diversity was estimated with Chao1, ChaoE, Efron-Thisted, Shannon and inverse Simpson indices, and also on datasets down-sampled to the smallest sample. Repertoire overlap used strict matching of CDR3 nucleotide sequence, V gene and J gene, with Jaccard-based multidimensional scaling clustering. On average, thymus samples yielded about 730,000 unique TCRB clonotypes, whereas blood samples yielded 70,000 to 100,000.

Recombination connected TRBV10-3 to TRBJ1-2; 8 central nucleotides agree with TRBD1. The sample comprised thymocytes. The clonotype comes from a boy less than two years old with a congenital heart defect. Donor details come from another sample of the same person, matched by shared clones. The DNA is as follows: TGTGCCATCAGTGCGGCGACCGGGACAGGTTGGTTGCACTATGGCTACACCTTC. It translates as CAISAATGTGWLHYGYTF.